Presented here are 21 T cell receptor beta chains from one specimen sequenced in a study of blood T cells in healthy people across ages. Next came a second PCR, run for roughly 6 to 11 cycles, which used a sample-barcoded 5' primer along with a J-beta primer mix. TCRdb re-called the 5' RACE reads through MiXCR, storing one row per CDR3 protein. The sample shows about 570,000 distinct CDR3 sequences, 25% to 30% of them seen only once. Sequencing used blood. Receptors were obtained from a woman between 70 and 85 years old in good health.

This sequence joins TRBV7-2 and TRBJ2-2; D call uncertain. Trimming took 6 bases from V and 4 from J, leaving 12 bases between them. The CDR3 is made up of 14 amino acids. In germline, CDR1 is SGHTA, CDR2 FQGNSA. The CDR3 DNA is TGTGCCAGCAGTTACCTGGGGATCACCGGGGAGCTGTTTTTT. Its translation is CASSYLGITGELFF.

The chain recombines TRBV7-2 with TRBJ2-1; D might be TRBD2 (5 bases). Germline V gene sequence: CDR1 SGHTA, CDR2 FQGNSA. CDR3 size: 15 residues. The V and J ends lost 2 bases and 6 bases respectively, with 14 bases between them. Here the CDR3 DNA reads TGTGCCAGCAGCTTACGGAGGTTAGGAGGCAATGAGCAGTTCTTC. Translating gives CASSLRRLGGNEQFF. Full variable domain (rest looked up from reference TRBV7-2 and TRBJ2-1): GAGVSQSPSNKVTEKGKDVELRCDPISGHTALYWYRQSLGQGLEFLIYFQGNSAPDKSGLPSDRFSAERTGGSVSTLTIQRTQQEDSAVYLCASSLRRLGGNEQFFGPGTRLTVL.

Worth noting for this clonotype: The junction shows a germline mismatch at one end, possibly a read error. This rearrangement joins TRBV5-1 to TRBJ2-5; 8 nucleotides match TRBD1. The germline V gene encodes CDR1 SGHRS and CDR2 YFSETQ. The CDR3 has 17 amino acids. The CDR3 nucleotides read TGCGCCTGCAGCTTCCCAGGGGGCCGGAGATACGAAGAGACCCAGTACTTC. Translating it yields CACSFPGGRRYEETQYF.

This chain connects TRBV6-5 to TRBJ2-1; no definite D call. The DNA end lines up better with TRBJ2-7; the J call may be wrong. CDR3 length: 14 residues. Germline V CDR1 and CDR2: MNHEY, SVGAGI. CDR3 DNA: TGTGCCAGCAGCCTACCCGGCCTCCCCTACGAGCAGTACTTC. The encoded protein is CASSLPGLPYEQYF.

This clonotype was observed a handful of times. The rearrangement joins TRBV6-4 to TRBJ2-2; unclear D gene. In germline, CDR1 is MRHNA, CDR2 SNTAGT. The CDR3 runs to 14 residues. Trimming took 5 bases from V and 1 from J, leaving 8 bases between them. CDR3 nucleotide sequence: TGTGCCAGCAGTTTTGGGGAGAACACCGGGGAGCTGTTTTTT. Its protein is CASSFGENTGELFF.

The rearrangement links TRBV7-2 to TRBJ2-3, with 12 bases aligning to TRBD2. Germline V lookup: CDR1 SGHTA, CDR2 FQGNSA. There are 16 residues in the CDR3. After removal of 7 bases from V and 3 bases from J, the junction contained 8 bases not matched to a gene. The CDR3 sequence is CASKTSGGGYTDTQYF. In DNA, the CDR3 is TGTGCCAGCAAGACTAGCGGGGGTGGATATACAGATACGCAGTATTTT.

The rearrangement uses TRBV6-2 or TRBV6-3 and TRBJ2-4; 7 bases line up with TRBD1. V was pared by 1 base and J by 3 bases, with 12 bases of the junction left unmatched. From germline, CDR1 is MNHEY and CDR2 SVGEGT. The length of the CDR3 is 18 residues. The CDR3 region has the DNA TGTGCCAGCAGTTACTTACATCCCCGGACAGGCGACAAAAACATTCAGTACTTC. Protein product: CASSYLHPRTGDKNIQYF.

This chain links TRBV4-2 with TRBJ2-7; D possibly matches TRBD1 or TRBD2 (5 bases each). The end of the DNA is better explained by TRBJ2-5, so the J call may be wrong. This CDR3 is built from 13 residues. CDR1 is LGHNA, CDR2 YNFKEQ, per germline. The DNA of the CDR3 is TGTGCCAGCAGTCACCCCGGGGACGAGACCCAGTACTTC. This encodes CASSHPGDETQYF.

This chain connects TRBV5-6 to TRBJ1-6; no definite D call. Germline loops: CDR1 SGHDT, CDR2 YYEEEE. The length of the CDR3 is 17 residues. Trimming left V 3 bases short and J 0 bases short, with 13 bases between. The chain's CDR3 is CASSWTRASSYNSPLHF. The CDR3 nucleotides are TGTGCCAGCAGCTGGACGCGGGCTAGCTCCTATAATTCACCCCTCCACTTT.

There are a few counts of this clonotype. The genes are TRBV29-1 and TRBJ1-1; unclear D gene. V was shortened by 6 bases and J by 1 base, with 12 bases between the two germline ends. The V gene's germline CDR1 is SQVTM and CDR2 ANQGSEA. The CDR3 covers 13 residues. The CDR3 DNA is TGCAGCGTCGAAACGGCACAGAACACTGAAGCTTTCTTT. Translating it yields CSVETAQNTEAFF.

This clonotype has just one count. The chain has TRBV4-3 and TRBJ2-4; TRBD1 aligns across 11 bases. The J segment lost 0 bases and the V segment lost 0 bases, leaving 10 bases of the junction unmatched. The germline CDR1 and CDR2 sequences are LGHNA and YSLEER. The CDR3 runs 20 residues. CDR3 sequence (DNA): TGCGCCAGCAGCCAAGAGCGGACAGGGGGCGCATCGGCAGCCAAAAACATTCAGTACTTC. This encodes CASSQERTGGASAAKNIQYF.

This chain uses TRBV2 with TRBJ1-4; 7 bases fit TRBD1. V lost 3 bases and J lost 0; bases outside the gene matches: 10. CDR3 length equals 18 residues. Looked up from germline, CDR1 is SNHLY and CDR2 is FYNNEI. CDR3: CASSDRDSPFATNEKLFF. The CDR3 nucleotides read TGTGCCAGCAGTGACAGGGACAGCCCGTTTGCAACTAATGAAAAACTGTTTTTT.

This clonotype has at least ten counts. The rearrangement links TRBV29-1 to TRBJ1-1; D call uncertain. CDR3 length equals 12 residues. Germline assignment: CDR1 SQVTM and CDR2 ANQGSEA. V lost 3 bases and J lost 7, with 12 bases in between. The CDR3 is CSVDSGSYEAFF. The CDR3 DNA sequence: TGCAGCGTTGATTCGGGCAGCTATGAAGCTTTCTTT.

CDR3 amino acids: CASSSTYGGESLQFF. DNA for the CDR3: TGTGCCAGCAGCTCAACTTATGGCGGGGAATCGTTACAGTTCTTC. The rearrangement links TRBV6-6 to TRBJ2-1; D possibly corresponds to TRBD2 (6 bases). V lost 6 bases, J lost 13 bases, and 25 bases lay in between. The CDR3 is 15 amino acids. The germline V gene has CDR1 MNHNY and CDR2 SVGAGI (reference sequence).

This clonotype came up a few times. V and J are TRBV28 and TRBJ1-2; 10 nucleotides match TRBD1. The CDR3 has 16 amino acids. The ends lost 5 bases at V and 8 bases at J; junction bases unmatched: 14. The V gene's germline CDR1 is MDHEN and CDR2 SYDVKM. In nucleotides, the CDR3 is TGTGCCAGCAGTACCCCTTCAATGGACAGGGGGAAGGGCTACACCTTC. It specifies CASSTPSMDRGKGYTF.

This clonotype has a handful of counts. The rearrangement links TRBV7-2 to TRBJ2-3, with 7 bases matching TRBD2. The CDR3 spans 14 residues. V lost 5 bases to trimming and J lost 1 base; unmatched junction nucleotides: 3. The germline V gene has CDR1 SGHTA and CDR2 FQGNSA. The CDR3 loop is CASSTRGGTDTQYF. The DNA for the CDR3 is TGTGCCAGCAGCACCCGGGGGGGCACAGATACGCAGTATTTT.

This clonotype was seen ten or more times. The J gene is TRBJ2-7, the V gene TRBV29-1, with 7 bases that match TRBD2. Germline assignment: CDR1 SQVTM and CDR2 ANQGSEA. The length of the CDR3 is 15 residues. V dropped 1 base and J dropped 0; count of bases not matched to a gene: 6. Written as DNA, the CDR3 is TGCAGCGTTGAAGGCGCTAGCGGCAGCTCCTACGAGCAGTACTTC. Its translation is CSVEGASGSSYEQYF.

This clonotype has just a few counts. The CDR3 end shows no conserved phenylalanine or tryptophan, and so a read error is likely. V gene TRBV7-2 combines with J gene TRBJ2-1; D remains unclear. Germline lookup yields CDR1 SGHTA and CDR2 FQGNSA. The V gene lost 3 bases and the J gene lost 0 bases, with 6 bases spanning the gap. The CDR3 spans 14 residues. CDR3 coding DNA: TGTGCCAGCAGCTTCCTTTACTCCTACAATGAGCAGTTCTTG. As protein: CASSFLYSYNEQFL.

The table lists this clonotype with a few counts. The CDR3 reads CSVSLAAYNEQFF. CDR3 coding DNA: TGCAGTGTATCCCTAGCGGCTTACAATGAGCAGTTCTTC. This rearrangement joins TRBV20-1 to TRBJ2-1, with 7 bases fitting TRBD2. The CDR3 consists of 13 residues. V shed 7 bases, J shed 4 bases, and the junction held 7 bases outside the gene matches. CDR1 DFQATT and CDR2 SNEGSKA come from the germline V gene (reference sequence).

The chain carries TRBV5-1 and TRBJ1-1; TRBD1 matches at 7 bases. V lost 4 bases, J lost 6 bases, and 9 bases stayed unmatched. Germline V gene sequence: CDR1 SGHRS, CDR2 YFSETQ. CDR3 length: 14 amino acids. The CDR3 loop reads CASSNRGRGAEAFF. CDR3 bases: TGCGCCAGCAGCAACAGGGGAAGGGGGGCTGAAGCTTTCTTT.

This clonotype appeared once. This chain joins TRBV4-3 and TRBJ2-3; the D gene is possibly TRBD1 (5 bases). V lost 0 bases and J 5 bases, leaving 21 bases between the germline ends. The CDR3 extends over 18 amino acids. Germline CDR1 is LGHNA and CDR2 is YSLEER. CDR3 region: CASSQEFSQGLGKDTQYF. CDR3 sequence (DNA): TGCGCCAGCAGCCAAGAGTTCAGCCAGGGTTTGGGGAAAGATACGCAGTATTTT.